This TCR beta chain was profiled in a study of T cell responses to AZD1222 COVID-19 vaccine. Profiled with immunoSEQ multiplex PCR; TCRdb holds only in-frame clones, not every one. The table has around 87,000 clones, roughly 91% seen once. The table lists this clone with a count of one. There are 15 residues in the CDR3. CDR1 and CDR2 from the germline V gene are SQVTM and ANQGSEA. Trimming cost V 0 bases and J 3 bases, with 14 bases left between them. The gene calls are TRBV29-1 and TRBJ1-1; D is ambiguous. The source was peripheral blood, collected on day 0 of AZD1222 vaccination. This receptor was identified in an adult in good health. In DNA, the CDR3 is TGCAGCGTTGAAGACTTCCGTCCGATGTACACTGAAGCTTTCTTT. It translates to CSVEDFRPMYTEAFF.